The entry below gives a single T cell receptor (beta chain) sequence along with its context. The antigen is not known. The data originate from a study of OX40 agonist ivuxolimab in advanced cancers. On the study more broadly: Ivuxolimab, an agonistic anti-OX40 (CD134) antibody, was given to patients. Points from the study as a whole: Clonal expansion from baseline to week 6 occurred in both CD4+ and CD8+ T cells.

The CDR3 extends over 15 amino acids. Germline lookup yields CDR1 SGHDT and CDR2 YYEEEE. V lost 0 bases and J 1 base, leaving 10 bases between the germline ends. Here immunoSEQ multiplex PCR was the method, and the copy in TCRdb shows in-frame clones only, minus some. The table lists tens of thousands of clones, 80% of them singletons. The chain links TRBV5-6 to TRBJ2-5; TRBD2 is a possible D gene (6 bases). Sequenced material: CD4+ or CD8+ T cells sorted from blood, taken in a trial of the OX40 agonist ivuxolimab. This clonotype originated in an adult with an advanced solid tumor such as melanoma, head and neck, liver or kidney cancer. The DNA of the CDR3 is TGTGCCAGCAGCTTGGAGGGACTCCCCCAAGAGACCCAGTACTTC. Its protein is CASSLEGLPQETQYF.